This is a list of T cell receptor beta chains from one sample in a study of technical replicates of blood from a handful of donors. TCRdb keeps only in-frame clones here, not all; method: immunoSEQ multiplex PCR. The table has under 85,000 clones, around 90% seen once. Sequencing used T cells isolated from PBMCs. The receptors shown here come from a human donor in good health. Some clones in this sample may be carry-over from other donors' samples. Both conserved end residues are part of each CDR3. Each record gives: J gene, V gene, clone size, D gene, CDR3 DNA, CDR3 protein. A D gene is named only where the DNA matches it firmly. Clone size, where shown, is once, few, many, or a class for clones that have expanded.

J gene: TRBJ2-3; V gene: TRBV9; clone size: once; D gene: TRBD2; CDR3 DNA: TGTGCCAGCAGCGTGGGACTAGCGAAGTTCACAGATACGCAGTATTTT; CDR3 protein: CASSVGLAKFTDTQYF
J gene: TRBJ2-5; V gene: TRBV7-6; clone size: NA; D gene: NA; CDR3 DNA: TGTGCCAGCAGCTTAGAGGGGGTCCATCAGACCCAGTACTTC; CDR3 protein: CASSLEGVHQTQYF
J gene: TRBJ2-3; V gene: TRBV19; clone size: NA; D gene: NA; CDR3 DNA: TGTGCCAGTAGTAACACCCTAGACAGTACACTCACAGATACGCAGTATTTT; CDR3 protein: CASSNTLDSTLTDTQYF
J gene: TRBJ1-5; V gene: TRBV6-7; clone size: NA; D gene: TRBD1; CDR3 DNA: TGTGCCAGCAGTAACGGGACAGGGGGCAACGTGGGCAATCAGCCCCAGCATTTT; CDR3 protein: CASSNGTGGNVGNQPQHF
J gene: TRBJ1-1; V gene: TRBV16; clone size: NA; D gene: NA; CDR3 DNA: TGTGCCAGCAGCCCCAACAGGCTGAACACTGAAGCTTTCTTT; CDR3 protein: CASSPNRLNTEAFF
J gene: TRBJ2-5; V gene: TRBV30; clone size: NA; D gene: TRBD1; CDR3 DNA: TGCGCCTGGAGCCTGGACAGGGACCAAGAGACCCAGTACTTC; CDR3 protein: CAWSLDRDQETQYF
J gene: TRBJ1-1; V gene: TRBV25-1; clone size: NA; D gene: NA; CDR3 DNA: TGTGCCAGCAGTGAATGGGGTGTGAAGGGAGTGGACACTGAAGCTTTCTTT; CDR3 protein: CASSEWGVKGVDTEAFF
J gene: TRBJ2-2; V gene: TRBV10-1; clone size: NA; D gene: NA; CDR3 DNA: TGCGCCAGCAGTGAGTCCGGGGGTTTCGGGGAGCTGTTTTTT; CDR3 protein: CASSESGGFGELFF
J gene: TRBJ2-3; V gene: TRBV28; clone size: NA; D gene: NA; CDR3 DNA: TGTGCCAGCAGTTTGTTTTTGAGAGATACGCAGTATTTT; CDR3 protein: CASSLFLRDTQYF
J gene: TRBJ2-7; V gene: TRBV5-1; clone size: NA; D gene: TRBD1; CDR3 DNA: TGCGCCAGCAGCTTGGCCGGGACAGGGTCCTACGAGCAGTACTTC; CDR3 protein: CASSLAGTGSYEQYF
J gene: TRBJ1-5; V gene: TRBV7-7; clone size: once; D gene: NA; CDR3 DNA: TGTGCTAGCACCCCGGACTGGGATAGCAATCAGCCCCAGCATTTT; CDR3 protein: CASTPDWDSNQPQHF
J gene: TRBJ2-1; V gene: TRBV27; clone size: NA; D gene: NA; CDR3 DNA: TGTGCCAGCAGTCCTACAGATACCTACAATGAGCAGTTCTTC; CDR3 protein: CASSPTDTYNEQFF
J gene: TRBJ2-3; V gene: TRBV6-5; clone size: NA; D gene: TRBD2; CDR3 DNA: TGTGCCAGCAGTTACTCTAGCGGGACCGGCACAGATACGCAGTATTTT; CDR3 protein: CASSYSSGTGTDTQYF
J gene: TRBJ2-7; V gene: TRBV7-3; clone size: NA; D gene: NA; CDR3 DNA: TGTGCCAGCAGCTTAATGGGGGGCTCCTACGAGCAGTACTTC; CDR3 protein: CASSLMGGSYEQYF
J gene: TRBJ2-3; V gene: TRBV7-2; clone size: NA; D gene: TRBD2; CDR3 DNA: TGTGCCTGGATCGCGGGGGCAGATACGCAGTATTTT; CDR3 protein: CAWIAGADTQYF
J gene: TRBJ2-2; V gene: TRBV6-6; clone size: NA; D gene: NA; CDR3 DNA: TGTGCCAGCAATACAGGATACACCGGGGAGCTGTTTTTT; CDR3 protein: CASNTGYTGELFF
J gene: TRBJ1-5; V gene: TRBV27; clone size: NA; D gene: NA; CDR3 DNA: TGTGCCAGCAGTTTAAACAGAAATCAGCCCCAGCATTTT; CDR3 protein: CASSLNRNQPQHF
J gene: TRBJ2-5; V gene: TRBV11-2; clone size: NA; D gene: TRBD1; CDR3 DNA: TGTGCCAGCAGCTTAAGCAGACAGGGTAGGGAGACCCAGTACTTC; CDR3 protein: CASSLSRQGRETQYF
J gene: TRBJ2-1; V gene: TRBV28; clone size: NA; D gene: TRBD2; CDR3 DNA: TGTGCCAGCAGTCCCGGGGGGGCAATGGGTCTCAATGAGCAGTTCTTC; CDR3 protein: CASSPGGAMGLNEQFF
J gene: TRBJ2-7; V gene: TRBV29-1; clone size: NA; D gene: NA; CDR3 DNA: TGCAGCTTCTGGGGCGGGGACTCCTACGAGCAGTACTTC; CDR3 protein: CSFWGGDSYEQYF
J gene: TRBJ2-1; V gene: TRBV5-6; clone size: NA; D gene: TRBD1; CDR3 DNA: TGTGCCAGCAGCGTGACAGGGTCCTACAATGAGCAGTTCTTC; CDR3 protein: CASSVTGSYNEQFF
J gene: TRBJ2-3; V gene: TRBV11-2; clone size: NA; D gene: NA; CDR3 DNA: TGTGCCAGCAGCTTAAAACAACATATCCGGGACTTAGGCGCAGACACGCAGTATTTT; CDR3 protein: CASSLKQHIRDLGADTQYF
J gene: TRBJ1-1; V gene: TRBV29-1; clone size: few; D gene: TRBD1; CDR3 DNA: TGCAGCGCAATGACAGGGATCGGCACTGAAGCTTTCTTT; CDR3 protein: CSAMTGIGTEAFF
J gene: TRBJ1-2; V gene: TRBV2; clone size: NA; D gene: NA; CDR3 DNA: TGTGCCAGCAGTGAGCCGGGACAACTCTATGGCTACACCTTC; CDR3 protein: CASSEPGQLYGYTF
J gene: TRBJ1-2; V gene: TRBV6-1; clone size: NA; D gene: NA; CDR3 DNA: TGTGCCAGCAGTGGAACGACAGTTGGCGGCTACACCTTC; CDR3 protein: CASSGTTVGGYTF
J gene: TRBJ2-1; V gene: TRBV7-6; clone size: NA; D gene: NA; CDR3 DNA: TGTGCCAGCAGCTTAAGAGCCTTTTACAATGAGCAGTTCTTC; CDR3 protein: CASSLRAFYNEQFF
J gene: TRBJ2-1; V gene: TRBV7-3; clone size: NA; D gene: NA; CDR3 DNA: TGTGCCAGCAGCTTAGAGGACACTCGGAGCAATGAGCAGTTCTTC; CDR3 protein: CASSLEDTRSNEQFF
J gene: TRBJ2-1; V gene: TRBV4-1; clone size: NA; D gene: NA; CDR3 DNA: TGCGCCAGCAGCCATCGGGACTTCGACTCCTACAATGAGCAGTTCTTC; CDR3 protein: CASSHRDFDSYNEQFF
J gene: TRBJ1-3; V gene: TRBV18; clone size: NA; D gene: NA; CDR3 DNA: TGTGCCAGCTCACCACCGAACTCCAGAAACACCATATATTTT; CDR3 protein: CASSPPNSRNTIYF
J gene: TRBJ2-1; V gene: TRBV12-5; clone size: NA; D gene: NA; CDR3 DNA: TGTGCTAGTGGTTTCTCCTTAGGGGGGGGCCCTCAGTTCTTC; CDR3 protein: CASGFSLGGGPQFF
J gene: TRBJ1-1; V gene: TRBV11-3; clone size: NA; D gene: NA; CDR3 DNA: TGTGCCAGCAGCTTATCCATCCTAATAGGACACTCGAACACTGAAGCTTTCTTT; CDR3 protein: CASSLSILIGHSNTEAFF
J gene: TRBJ2-3; V gene: TRBV9; clone size: NA; D gene: TRBD2; CDR3 DNA: TGTGCCAGCAGCGTAGCGACTTGGCGGGAGGGCACAGATACGCAGTATTTT; CDR3 protein: CASSVATWREGTDTQYF
J gene: TRBJ1-5; V gene: TRBV6-1; clone size: NA; D gene: NA; CDR3 DNA: TGTGCCAGCAGTGAATCAACAGGTTATAGCAATCAGCCCCAGCATTTT; CDR3 protein: CASSESTGYSNQPQHF
J gene: TRBJ1-2; V gene: TRBV5-1; clone size: NA; D gene: TRBD1; CDR3 DNA: TGCGCCAGCAGAGCTGAGGCAGGGGGCTATGGCTACACCTTC; CDR3 protein: CASRAEAGGYGYTF
J gene: TRBJ1-4; V gene: TRBV28; clone size: NA; D gene: NA; CDR3 DNA: TGTGCCAGCAGTTCCAGGGGCGAGATTAATGAAAAACTGTTTTTT; CDR3 protein: CASSSRGEINEKLFF
J gene: TRBJ2-3; V gene: TRBV5-6; clone size: NA; D gene: TRBD1; CDR3 DNA: TGTGCCAGCAGCTCGGGGGGGACAGGGGTTCCAGATACGCAGTATTTT; CDR3 protein: CASSSGGTGVPDTQYF
J gene: TRBJ1-5; V gene: TRBV6-6; clone size: NA; D gene: TRBD1; CDR3 DNA: TGTGCCAGCACCACAGGGACAGTCTCTAATCAGCCCCAGCATTTT; CDR3 protein: CASTTGTVSNQPQHF
J gene: TRBJ2-2; V gene: TRBV4-2; clone size: NA; D gene: NA; CDR3 DNA: TGTGCCAGCAGCCAAGCACTAGCCGGCACCGGGGAGCTGTTTTTT; CDR3 protein: CASSQALAGTGELFF
J gene: TRBJ1-5; V gene: TRBV7-2; clone size: NA; D gene: NA; CDR3 DNA: TGTGCCAGCAGCTTAGGACAGGCCCCAACGCCCCAGCATTTT; CDR3 protein: CASSLGQAPTPQHF
J gene: TRBJ1-2; V gene: TRBV30; clone size: NA; D gene: NA; CDR3 DNA: TGTGCCTGGAGTGTCATGGCATTGTACTATGGCTACACCTTC; CDR3 protein: CAWSVMALYYGYTF
J gene: TRBJ2-7; V gene: TRBV7-2; clone size: once; D gene: NA; CDR3 DNA: TGTGCCAGCAGCCGGACAGAGGACCTCTACGAGCAGTACTTC; CDR3 protein: CASSRTEDLYEQYF
J gene: TRBJ1-1; V gene: TRBV7-6; clone size: NA; D gene: NA; CDR3 DNA: TGTGCCAGCAGCTTGAGTGGGGCCGCTGAAGCTTTCTTT; CDR3 protein: CASSLSGAAEAFF
J gene: TRBJ1-1; V gene: TRBV19; clone size: NA; D gene: TRBD1; CDR3 DNA: TGTGCCAGTAGTATTTTTCAGGGGGCCGGGGGCACTGAAGCTTTCTTT; CDR3 protein: CASSIFQGAGGTEAFF
J gene: TRBJ2-3; V gene: TRBV28; clone size: NA; D gene: TRBD2; CDR3 DNA: TGTGCCAGCAGTACCAGTACTAGCGGGAGGGCCTTAGATACGCAGTATTTT; CDR3 protein: CASSTSTSGRALDTQYF
J gene: TRBJ1-2; V gene: TRBV29-1; clone size: NA; D gene: TRBD1; CDR3 DNA: TGCAGCGCAGTGGGGACAGGCTTAGAGGGGGGCTACACCTTC; CDR3 protein: CSAVGTGLEGGYTF
J gene: TRBJ1-5; V gene: TRBV6-6; clone size: NA; D gene: NA; CDR3 DNA: TGTGCCAGCCGCTCAGGCAATCAGCCCCAGCATTTT; CDR3 protein: CASRSGNQPQHF
J gene: TRBJ2-7; V gene: TRBV5-5; clone size: NA; D gene: NA; CDR3 DNA: TGTGCCAGCAGCTTGGAGTGGGCGTACCCCAATACCTACGAGCAGTACTTC; CDR3 protein: CASSLEWAYPNTYEQYF
J gene: TRBJ1-1; V gene: TRBV6-1; clone size: NA; D gene: NA; CDR3 DNA: TGTGCCAGCAGTGAAATAGAAGGGTTGGAGGGAGCTTTCTTT; CDR3 protein: CASSEIEGLEGAFF
J gene: TRBJ2-7; V gene: TRBV19; clone size: NA; D gene: NA; CDR3 DNA: TGTGCCGGAGTCAAGCGTAGGACAGAGACCTACGAGCAGTACTTC; CDR3 protein: CAGVKRRTETYEQYF
J gene: TRBJ2-1; V gene: TRBV9; clone size: NA; D gene: NA; CDR3 DNA: TGTGCCAGCAGCGTGGCGGGATGGGTTAACAATGAGCAGTTCTTC; CDR3 protein: CASSVAGWVNNEQFF
J gene: TRBJ1-5; V gene: TRBV10-2; clone size: once; D gene: TRBD1; CDR3 DNA: TGCGCCAGCAGTGACGAGACAGGGGGCTCGAAGCCCCAGCATTTT; CDR3 protein: CASSDETGGSKPQHF
J gene: TRBJ2-3; V gene: TRBV14; clone size: once; D gene: NA; CDR3 DNA: TGTGCCAGCAGCCAATTCATAGATACGCAGTATTTT; CDR3 protein: CASSQFIDTQYF
J gene: TRBJ1-2; V gene: TRBV5-4; clone size: NA; D gene: TRBD1; CDR3 DNA: TGTGCCAGCAGCGGAACAGGGGGCCTTTTGCTAAGCGATGGCTACACCTTC; CDR3 protein: CASSGTGGLLLSDGYTF
J gene: TRBJ1-3; V gene: TRBV9; clone size: once; D gene: TRBD1; CDR3 DNA: TGTGCCAGCAGCGTAGTAGGACAGGGTGGAAACACCATATATTTT; CDR3 protein: CASSVVGQGGNTIYF
J gene: TRBJ1-2; V gene: TRBV7-6; clone size: NA; D gene: TRBD1; CDR3 DNA: TGTGCCAGCAGCTTAGGCGGACAGGGTCAGTATGGCTACACCTTC; CDR3 protein: CASSLGGQGQYGYTF
J gene: TRBJ2-1; V gene: TRBV19; clone size: NA; D gene: TRBD2; CDR3 DNA: TGTGCCTCAGCCCCCCTGGCGGGAGCCTCCTCTTGGAATGAGCAGTTCTTC; CDR3 protein: CASAPLAGASSWNEQFF
J gene: TRBJ2-2; V gene: TRBV14; clone size: NA; D gene: TRBD2; CDR3 DNA: TGTGCCAGCAGCCCGAATATAGCGGGGACCGGGGAGCTGTTTTTT; CDR3 protein: CASSPNIAGTGELFF
J gene: TRBJ1-1; V gene: TRBV5-1; clone size: NA; D gene: NA; CDR3 DNA: TGCGCCAGCAGCTCGGCACGAACTAGACTACTGAACACTGAAGCTTTCTTT; CDR3 protein: CASSSARTRLLNTEAFF
J gene: TRBJ2-5; V gene: TRBV10-3; clone size: NA; D gene: TRBD2; CDR3 DNA: TGTGCCATCGGCGGGGGAGGGCCCGATAAGTCCCAGTACTTC; CDR3 protein: CAIGGGGPDKSQYF
J gene: TRBJ2-5; V gene: TRBV5-1; clone size: NA; D gene: TRBD1; CDR3 DNA: TGCGCCAGCAGCTTGAATCGACAGGGGCCCCAAGAGACCCAGTACTTC; CDR3 protein: CASSLNRQGPQETQYF